The rows below give T cell receptor beta chains drawn from one sample of a study of molecular identifiers for immune sequencing clone quantification. TCRdb redid the calling of the PCR reads with MiXCR, one entry per CDR3 protein. The sample holds some 97,000 distinct CDR3 sequences; roughly 24% are singletons and the top ten take about 0.94%. Material for sequencing was naive CD8+ T cells from blood, with Jurkat cell RNA spiked in. Receptors originate from a human donor in good health. Some libraries in this study had Jurkat cell RNA spiked in. Each CDR3 is given with its conserved first and last residue. The D gene is left open where the match is weak. Clone sizes are given selectively: once, few, many, or a class where the clone is expanded.

J gene | clone size | V gene | D gene | CDR3 DNA | CDR3 protein
TRBJ2-7 | NA | TRBV27 | NA | TGTGCCGGCAGTTTAAGGGACGTATCCTGCGAGCAGTGCTTC | CAGSLRDVSCEQCF
TRBJ1-2 | many | TRBV27 | TRBD1 | TGTGCCAGCAGTTTTGGACAGGGGCCTAACTATGGCTACACCTTC | CASSFGQGPNYGYTF
TRBJ1-1 | many | TRBV13 | NA | TGTGCCAGCAGCTTAGGCCGTCTGGGGGCCATAAGGAACACTGAAGCTTTCTTT | CASSLGRLGAIRNTEAFF
TRBJ1-2 | many | TRBV12-3/TRBV12-4 | NA | TGTGCCAGCAGTACAGGGTACTATGGCTACACCTTC | CASSTGYYGYTF
TRBJ2-5 | few | TRBV11-2 | NA | TGTGCCAGCAGCTTAGTCGGGGGGCTCCAAGAGACCCAGTACTTC | CASSLVGGLQETQYF
TRBJ2-7 | many | TRBV5-5 | TRBD1 | TGTGCCAGCAACCCGTCCACGGACAGGGGGAACGAGCAGTACTTC | CASNPSTDRGNEQYF
TRBJ2-3 | many | TRBV7-2 | NA | TGTGCCAGCAGTTTGGAGGGGGCAGATACGCAGTATTTT | CASSLEGADTQYF
TRBJ2-7 | NA | TRBV4-1 | TRBD2 | TGCGCCAGCAGCCAAGTTAGCGGGGGGGCTCTCGAGCAGTACTTC | CASSQVSGGALEQYF
TRBJ2-4 | few | TRBV13 | NA | TGTGCCAGCAGCTTAGCAGCAAGGGGCCCCAAAAACATTCGGTCCTTC | CASSLAARGPKNIRSF
TRBJ2-3 | many | TRBV7-6 | NA | TGTGCCAGCAGCCAAGGACAAGGCACAGATACGCAGTATTTT | CASSQGQGTDTQYF
TRBJ1-4 | NA | TRBV3-1 | NA | TGTGCCAGCAGCCCGCACCAGGGGCAAAAACTGTTTTTT | CASSPHQGQKLFF
TRBJ2-2 | NA | TRBV12-3/TRBV12-4 | TRBD1 | TGTGCCAGCAGCCCCAGAATGCCGACAGGGGCCGGGGAGCTGTTTTTT | CASSPRMPTGAGELFF
TRBJ2-1 | many | TRBV7-2 | TRBD1 | TGTGCCAGCAGCTCCAGGGGGCAGGGGATCGCCTACAATGAGCAGTTCTTC | CASSSRGQGIAYNEQFF
TRBJ2-4 | many | TRBV11-2 | NA | TGTGCCAGCAGCTTAGTGAACATTCAGTACTTC | CASSLVNIQYF
TRBJ1-1 | many | TRBV6-5 | NA | TGTGCCAGCAGTTACTCATCAGGGTCCGAAGCTTTCTTT | CASSYSSGSEAFF
TRBJ1-2 | NA | TRBV19 | NA | TGTGCCAGTAGCAAGGGGTACTATGGCTACACCTTC | CASSKGYYGYTF
TRBJ1-6 | NA | TRBV21-1 | NA | TGTGCCAGCAGCAAACCGCTGAAAGGACAGGAGAGCTCCTATAATTCACCCCTCCACTTT | CASSKPLKGQESSYNSPLHF
TRBJ2-1 | few | TRBV28 | NA | TGTGCCAGCAGGGCCGACAGTAGCTCCTACAATGAGCAGTTCTTC | CASRADSSSYNEQFF
TRBJ2-3 | few | TRBV2 | NA | TGTGCCAGCAGTGAAGCCCCTGCGGCTAGCACAGATACGCAGTATTTT | CASSEAPAASTDTQYF
TRBJ2-7 | many | TRBV10-3 | NA | TGTGCCATCAGTGAACGGGCGGAGAACTACGAGCAGTACTTC | CAISERAENYEQYF
TRBJ2-7 | few | TRBV7-9 | TRBD2 | TGTGCCAGCAGCCTCGGACTAGCGGGGGGACAAACCTACGAGCAGTACTTC | CASSLGLAGGQTYEQYF
TRBJ2-1 | few | TRBV4-2 | NA | TGTGCCAGCAGCCAAGATATCATCGGATCCTACAATGAGCAGTTCTTC | CASSQDIIGSYNEQFF
TRBJ2-6 | many | TRBV12-3/TRBV12-4 | NA | TGTGCCAGCAGTTTTCGTTACTCTGGGGCCAACGTCCTGACTTTC | CASSFRYSGANVLTF
TRBJ1-1 | many | TRBV5-1 | NA | TGCGCCAGCAGCTTGGAACCTAGCGGGGACACTGAAGCTTTCTTT | CASSLEPSGDTEAFF
TRBJ2-7 | few | TRBV3-1 | TRBD1 | TGTGCCAGCAGAGGGACAGGGGAAGCGATCCACGAGCAGTACTTC | CASRGTGEAIHEQYF
TRBJ2-3 | many | TRBV7-8 | TRBD1 | TGTGCCAGCAGCTTACTTGACAGGGACAGCACAGATACGCAGTATTTT | CASSLLDRDSTDTQYF
TRBJ2-5 | few | TRBV4-1 | NA | TGCGCCAGCAGCCAAGAAGGGTGGGAGACCCAGTACTTC | CASSQEGWETQYF
TRBJ1-2 | NA | TRBV19 | NA | TGTGCCAGTAGTCCGGGACCAACGGGCTACACCTTC | CASSPGPTGYTF
TRBJ2-1 | many | TRBV7-9 | NA | TGTGCCAGCAGCTTAGCTCGTTACAATGAGCAGTTCTTC | CASSLARYNEQFF
TRBJ2-1 | NA | TRBV19 | NA | TGTGCCAGTAGGTTGGGGAAAAATGAGCAGTTCTTC | CASRLGKNEQFF
TRBJ2-1 | NA | TRBV20-1 | NA | TGCAGTGCTAGGGATACAGGGGAGCAGTTCTTC | CSARDTGEQFF
TRBJ2-3 | NA | TRBV19 | TRBD2 | TGTGCCAGTAGTGCGGGACTAGCGGTAACAGATACGCAGTATTTT | CASSAGLAVTDTQYF
TRBJ2-1 | many | TRBV28 | TRBD1 | TGTGCCAGCAGTCCTGACCTGAGGGGGGACAGGGTGGAGCAGTTCTTC | CASSPDLRGDRVEQFF
TRBJ2-3 | NA | TRBV27 | NA | TGTGCCAGCAGTACTCCGGGACAAAAGATCACAGATACGCAGTATTTT | CASSTPGQKITDTQYF
TRBJ2-5 | many | TRBV20-1 | NA | TGCAGTGCCCAGCCGAGAGACCCGGAGGGCCAAGAGACCCAGTACTTC | CSAQPRDPEGQETQYF
TRBJ2-1 | few | TRBV7-9 | TRBD1 | TGTGCCGAAAAACCGGGACAGGAATACAATGAGCAGTTCTTC | CAEKPGQEYNEQFF
TRBJ2-7 | NA | TRBV6-2/TRBV6-3 | NA | TGTGCCAGCAGTTACTTGGGGGATACCTACGAGCAGTACTTC | CASSYLGDTYEQYF
TRBJ2-3 | many | TRBV12-3/TRBV12-4 | TRBD1 | TGTGCCAGCAACCCAACAGGGGTCACAGATACGCAGTATTTT | CASNPTGVTDTQYF
TRBJ2-1 | NA | TRBV12-3/TRBV12-4 | TRBD1 | TGTGCCAGCAGCGGACAGGGACCGGGACTGGACTACAATGAGCAGTTCTTC | CASSGQGPGLDYNEQFF
TRBJ2-5 | NA | TRBV7-2 | NA | TGTGCCAGCAGCTCAAATCTACGCCAAGAGACCCCGTACTTC | CASSSNLRQETPYF
TRBJ1-1 | NA | TRBV20-1 | NA | TGCCGTGCTAGAGACCCGGCGACAGACACGAACACTGAAGCTTTCTTT | CRARDPATDTNTEAFF
TRBJ2-4 | many | TRBV18 | TRBD1 | TGTGCCAGCTCACTAACAGTCGACAGGGGCAAAAACATTCAGTACTTC | CASSLTVDRGKNIQYF
TRBJ2-3 | many | TRBV4-1 | NA | TGCGCCAGCAGCCAAGTTACGGATACGCAGTATTTT | CASSQVTDTQYF
TRBJ2-2 | few | TRBV7-8 | NA | TGTGCCAGCAGCTTCCAGTTTGGGCACACCGGGGAGCTGTCTTTT | CASSFQFGHTGELSF
TRBJ1-1 | many | TRBV27 | TRBD1 | TGTGCCAGCAGTTTGAAAGGGGGCGGCACTGAAGCTTTCTTT | CASSLKGGGTEAFF
TRBJ2-1 | many | TRBV4-1 | NA | TGCGCCAGCAGCCAAGATCACCCCGGGCCCGATACGGCAATCAATGAGCAGTTCTTC | CASSQDHPGPDTAINEQFF
TRBJ2-2 | many | TRBV15 | NA | TGTGCCACCAGCAGAGATGAGGAACCCGGGGAGCTGTTTTTT | CATSRDEEPGELFF
TRBJ2-1 | many | TRBV6-5 | TRBD1 | TGTGCCAGCAGTGTATGGGACAGGGGCGGTGATGAGCAGTTCTTC | CASSVWDRGGDEQFF
TRBJ2-7 | few | TRBV6-5 | NA | TGTGCCAGCAGTTATCAGGGGAGGTCCTACGAGCAGTACTTC | CASSYQGRSYEQYF
TRBJ2-3 | many | TRBV27 | NA | TGTGCCAGCAGTCGCACAGGGCGCACAGATACGCAGTATTTT | CASSRTGRTDTQYF
TRBJ2-7 | many | TRBV5-5 | TRBD2 | TGTGCCAGCAGCTGGACCCTGGGGGGGTCTTCGAGGGAGCAGTACTTC | CASSWTLGGSSREQYF
TRBJ2-5 | many | TRBV20-1 | NA | TGCAGTGCTAGCGAGCATTCGAGAGTTCAAGAGACCCAGTACTTC | CSASEHSRVQETQYF
TRBJ1-1 | many | TRBV7-2 | TRBD1 | TGTGCCAGCAGCATGCGGGGAGGGGGCCTGGTTGAAGCTTTCTTT | CASSMRGGGLVEAFF
TRBJ2-7 | few | TRBV14 | NA | TGTGCCAGCAGCCAAGATTCGGGCTTAGGTGAGCAGTACTTC | CASSQDSGLGEQYF